This T cell receptor beta chain was captured by sequencing in a study of control samples from healthy donors and cancer patients (TCRdb year 2020). Receptors were amplified or captured by the immunoSEQ multiplex PCR assay. The table was pulled from immuneACCESS by TCRdb, which kept in-frame rearrangements only. Such tables lose some clones; where checked, under half of the loss comes from unresolved V genes, and the rest has no known cause. Within this sample are 110,000 or so clones, with 80% to 90% of them counted one time only. In total, the top ten clones hold under 20% of the sample. As to this clone: Its antigen is unknown. It has no much larger one-base neighbor in the sample; base qualities were not kept.

From its cysteine to its phenylalanine, the CDR3 spans 15 amino acids. Only the CDR3 DNA stays, 45 bases, in frame from base 1. V was cut back by 5 bases and J by 0 bases, leaving a gap of 8 bases between them. In the germline V gene, CDR1 corresponds to SGHTA and CDR2 to FQGTGA. Recombination joined TRBV7-3 with TRBJ2-6, and possibly TRBD1, on 5 matching bases. This TCR derives from a woman between 50 and 59 years old in good health. Sequencing used blood. CDR3 sequence: CASSPQVSGANVLTF. Here is the DNA: TGTGCCAGCAGCCCACAGGTCTCTGGGGCCAACGTCCTGACTTTC.